What follows describes a single T cell receptor beta chain. This CDR3 contains 16 residues. Germline V CDR1 and CDR2: SGHVS, FQNEAQ. The J segment lost 2 bases and the V segment lost 0 bases, leaving 7 bases of the junction unmatched. This entry belongs to a study of shared T cell receptors in the human thymus. The data were produced by immunoSEQ multiplex PCR, yet TCRdb's version contains in-frame clones alone and is incomplete. The table has about 380,000 clones, around 93% seen once. The receptor was isolated from a human donor. The rearrangement joins TRBV7-8 to TRBJ2-7, with 7 bases matching TRBD2. The specimen sequenced was thymocytes. Here the CDR3 reads CASSLADGRNPYEQYF. The DNA for the CDR3 is TGTGCCAGCAGCTTAGCGGACGGGAGGAATCCCTACGAGCAGTACTTC.